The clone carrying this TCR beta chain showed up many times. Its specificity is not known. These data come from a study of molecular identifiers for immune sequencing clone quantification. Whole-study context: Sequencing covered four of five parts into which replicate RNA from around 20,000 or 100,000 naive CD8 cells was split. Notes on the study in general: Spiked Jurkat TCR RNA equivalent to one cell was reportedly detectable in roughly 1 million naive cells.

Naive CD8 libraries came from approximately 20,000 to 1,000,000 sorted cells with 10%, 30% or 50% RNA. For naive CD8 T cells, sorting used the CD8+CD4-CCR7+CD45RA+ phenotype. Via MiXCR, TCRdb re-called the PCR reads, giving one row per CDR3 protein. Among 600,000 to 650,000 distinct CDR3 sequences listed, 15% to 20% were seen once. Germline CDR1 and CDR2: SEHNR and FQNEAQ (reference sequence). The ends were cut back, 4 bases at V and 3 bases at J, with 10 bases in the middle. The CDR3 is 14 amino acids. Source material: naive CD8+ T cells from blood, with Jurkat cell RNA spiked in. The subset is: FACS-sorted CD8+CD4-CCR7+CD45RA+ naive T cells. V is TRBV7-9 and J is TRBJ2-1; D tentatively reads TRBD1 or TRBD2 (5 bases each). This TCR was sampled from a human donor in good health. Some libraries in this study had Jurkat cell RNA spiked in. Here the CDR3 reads CASSSGTIYNEQFF. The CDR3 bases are TGTGCCAGCAGCTCCGGGACCATCTACAATGAGCAGTTCTTC.